The clone carrying this T cell receptor beta chain occurred a few times. Its antigen is undetermined. Trimming took off 1 base at V and 0 bases at J, with 6 bases between the two ends. The CDR3 loop spans 15 amino acids. From germline, CDR1 is SEHNR and CDR2 FQNEAQ (reference sequence). These data are taken from a study of early T cells in non-severe SARS-CoV-2 infection. As for the study in general: Unsorted whole-blood RNA was sequenced in bulk, leaving chains unpaired. General study findings and limits: A preference for anti-spike CD8 responses marked VDJdb matching, which missed private and CD4 specificities.

TCRdb reprocessed the 5' RACE reads via MiXCR and lists one record per CDR3 protein. The data show under 35,000 distinct CDR3 sequences, around 5% seen once. Sequenced material: whole blood. This sequence was found in an adult who was a healthcare worker with PCR-confirmed SARS-CoV-2 infection or an uninfected control (not recorded which). This chain links TRBV7-9 with TRBJ1-4, with D uncertain. CDR3 protein: CASSLGRSTNEKLFF. DNA of the CDR3: TGTGCCAGCAGCTTAGGTCGGTCAACTAATGAAAAACTGTTTTTT.